The clone carrying this T cell receptor (beta chain) was observed a single time. These data are taken from a study of control samples from healthy donors and cancer patients. The protocol was immunoSEQ multiplex PCR, while the TCRdb copy is restricted to in-frame clones and leaves out a portion. In the table there are approximately 97,000 clones, 92% of which are singletons. V shed 1 base, J shed 4 bases, and the junction held 9 bases outside the gene matches. Germline CDR1 reads KGHSH; CDR2 reads LQKENI. The CDR3 sequence is 17 residues long. Sequencing input: blood. This TCR was sampled from a woman younger than 30 in good health. The V call is TRBV18, the J call TRBJ2-3, with TRBD1 matching over 9 bases. This chain's CDR3 is CASSPLKTGGPSDTQYF. CDR3 nucleotides: TGTGCCAGCTCACCACTTAAGACAGGGGGGCCGTCAGATACGCAGTATTTT.